Each of the 23 T cell receptor beta chains below was sequenced from the same sample in a study of blood T cell repertoires in COVID-19. Produced via immunoSEQ multiplex PCR; TCRdb's table is partial and in-frame only. This sample carries hundreds of thousands of clones, 75% to 85% of them seen once, and the ten largest clones take approximately 4.5%. The sample consisted of peripheral blood. These receptors all come from a woman aged 70-85 years with acute or convalescent COVID-19.

This clone was picked up one time. This chain links TRBV30 with TRBJ1-5; D is unclear. Germline V gene lookup returns CDR1 GTSNPN and CDR2 SVGIG (reference sequence). CDR3 length: 14 amino acids. CDR3 nucleotide sequence: TGTGCTCGGGTCCGGGGAGGGATGTTGGGTACCCAGCATTTT. Its protein product is CARVRGGMLGTQHF.

This clone appeared once. CDR3 residues: CASSQTSGGADTQYF. As DNA, the CDR3 is TGTGCCAGCAGTCAGACTAGCGGGGGGGCAGATACGCAGTATTTT. V usage is TRBV7-2 and J usage is TRBJ2-3; 14 positions agree with TRBD2. The CDR3 consists of 15 residues. Germline V CDR1 and CDR2: SGHTA, FQGNSA. J gave up 4 bases and V 6 bases, and 3 bases lay outside the gene matches.

This rearrangement joins TRBV7-2 to TRBJ2-1, with 9 positions matching TRBD1. Trimming at V came to 5 bases and at J to 5 bases, leaving 7 bases not matched to a gene. The length of the CDR3 is 15 residues. Germline V lookup: CDR1 SGHTA, CDR2 FQGNSA. The CDR3 DNA reads TGTGCCAGCAGCGCTGACAGGGGGACCCACAATGAGCAGTTCTTC. Translation: CASSADRGTHNEQFF.

The chain recombines TRBV27 with TRBJ1-6; D possibly corresponds to TRBD1 (6 bases). V gave up 7 bases and J gave up 0 bases, with 16 bases separating them. CDR3 length equals 17 residues. Germline lookup yields CDR1 MNHEY and CDR2 SMNVEV (reference sequence). The CDR3: CASTLLKGVSYNSPLHF. DNA of the CDR3: TGTGCCAGCACCCTCTTAAAGGGGGTCTCCTATAATTCACCCCTCCACTTT.

The gene calls are TRBV6-6 and TRBJ1-1; 7 bases agree with TRBD1. The CDR3 extends over 13 amino acids. Unmatched junction bases numbered 6, after V lost 4 bases and J lost 7 bases. Germline assignment: CDR1 MNHNY and CDR2 SVGAGI (reference sequence). In DNA form, the CDR3 reads TGTGCCAGCAGTTGGGGACAGCCGATTGAAGCTTTCTTT. The encoded protein is CASSWGQPIEAFF.

This clone was counted once. This rearrangement joins TRBV6-5 to TRBJ1-5; no clear D. Trimming pared 6 bases from V and 3 bases from J, leaving 9 bases between. The CDR3 is 13 amino acids. CDR1 is MNHEY and CDR2 is SVGAGI in the germline V gene. CDR3 loop: CASRQNHNQPQHF. The DNA for the CDR3 is TGTGCCAGCAGGCAGAACCACAATCAGCCCCAGCATTTT.

J is TRBJ2-3 and V is TRBV7-2; D gene unclear. V lost 3 bases to trimming and J lost 0 bases, with 10 bases between them. In germline, CDR1 is SGHTA, CDR2 FQGNSA. This CDR3 comprises 15 residues. CDR3 residues: CASSFRTSSTDTQYF. As DNA, the CDR3 is TGTGCCAGCAGCTTTCGAACATCTAGCACAGATACGCAGTATTTT.

This sequence joins TRBV7-2 and TRBJ1-1, with 8 bases aligning to TRBD1. V lost 3 bases, J lost 0 bases, and 12 bases stayed unmatched. Per the germline V gene, CDR1 is SGHTA and CDR2 is FQGNSA. The CDR3 runs to 18 residues. The CDR3 loop reads CASSLAPLRQGMNTEAFF. DNA for the CDR3: TGTGCCAGCAGCTTGGCCCCCCTGCGACAGGGGATGAACACTGAAGCTTTCTTT.

This clone appeared a few times. The chain employs TRBV7-8 and TRBJ2-1; 13 nucleotides match TRBD2. The germline CDR1 and CDR2 sequences are SGHVS and FQNEAQ. This CDR3 region has 17 residues. With 7 bases clipped from V and 0 bases from J, the junction kept 6 bases outside the gene matches. The CDR3: CASTRLAGGSSYNEQFF. DNA for the CDR3: TGTGCCAGCACCAGACTAGCGGGGGGAAGCTCCTACAATGAGCAGTTCTTC.

The CDR3 DNA sequence: TGTGCCAGCAGCGTAGGGGGAGGCGTCTACGAGCAGTACTTC. It codes for CASSVGGGVYEQYF. J is TRBJ2-7 and V is TRBV9, with D maybe TRBD2 (6 bases). This CDR3 has 14 residues. V was pared by 0 bases and J by 3 bases, with 10 bases between. The germline CDR1 and CDR2 sequences are SGDLS and YYNGEE.

The chain links TRBV29-1 to TRBJ1-2; weak D call: TRBD1 (6 bases). Germline assignment: CDR1 SQVTM and CDR2 ANQGSEA. The CDR3 spans 12 residues. V lost 3 bases and J 6 bases, leaving 11 bases between the germline ends. The CDR3 here is CSVDARGDGYTF. CDR3 coding DNA: TGCAGCGTTGACGCCAGGGGAGATGGCTACACCTTC.

In regard to this clone: The sample contains more than one DNA sequence encoding this CDR3. The chain uses TRBV5-1 and TRBJ1-5; tentatively, D is TRBD1 (6 bases). Trimming removed 0 bases from V and 5 bases from J, with 9 bases in between. The CDR3 has 14 amino acids. Germline assignment: CDR1 SGHRS and CDR2 YFSETQ. The CDR3: CASSLGGGDQPQHF. DNA for the CDR3: TGCGCCAGCAGCTTGGGGGGGGGCGATCAGCCCCAGCATTTT.

The rearrangement links TRBV27 to TRBJ2-7, with a tentative D call TRBD1 (6 bases). The CDR3 runs to 14 residues. The V and J ends lost 7 bases and 3 bases respectively, with 16 bases between them. Germline V gene lookup returns CDR1 MNHEY and CDR2 SMNVEV (reference sequence). The CDR3 coding sequence is TGTGCCAGCACTCGACTGGACAGACTCTACGAGCAGTACTTC. Translation gives CASTRLDRLYEQYF.

This clone appeared once. The chain has TRBV28 and TRBJ1-4, with TRBD1 identical over 7 bases. The CDR3 loop spans 15 amino acids. Germline CDR1 reads MDHEN; CDR2 reads SYDVKM. The V gene end was trimmed by 7 bases and the J gene end by 7 bases; junction bases not matched to a gene: 12. The CDR3: CASNARETGIEKLFF. The CDR3 nucleotides read TGTGCCAGCAACGCCCGAGAGACAGGGATTGAAAAACTGTTTTTT.

The chain employs TRBV7-2 and TRBJ2-5; 9 positions agree with TRBD2. Germline CDR1 reads SGHTA; CDR2 reads FQGNSA. J lost 1 base, V lost 2 bases, and 8 bases had no gene match. The CDR3 is 17 amino acids. CDR3 DNA sequence: TGTGCCAGCAGCTTAACATTCGGGCGGGGGGGCCAAGAGACCCAGTACTTC. Its translation is CASSLTFGRGGQETQYF.

This chain links TRBV18 with TRBJ1-1; D is uncertain. The CDR3 runs 13 residues. Trimming took 1 base from V and 4 from J, leaving 7 bases between them. In germline, CDR1 is KGHSH, CDR2 LQKENI. CDR3 nucleotides: TGTGCCAGCTCACCACTCAGAAGCACTGAAGCTTTCTTT. Translation gives CASSPLRSTEAFF.

The genes are TRBV7-9 and TRBJ2-1, with D unresolved. The V gene lost 1 base and the J gene lost 9 bases, with 10 bases spanning the gap. The CDR3 contains 13 residues. Germline lookup yields CDR1 SEHNR and CDR2 FQNEAQ (reference sequence). The CDR3 region is CASSLDLRGEQFF. The DNA for the CDR3 is TGTGCCAGCAGCTTAGATTTGCGTGGTGAGCAGTTCTTC.

This sequence joins TRBV9 and TRBJ1-1; D is unresolved. Trimming cost V 4 bases and J 1 base, with 8 bases left between them. Looked up from germline, CDR1 is SGDLS and CDR2 is YYNGEE. This CDR3 is 13 amino acids long. The CDR3 reads CASSYYPNTEAFF. CDR3 coding DNA: TGTGCCAGCAGCTATTATCCGAACACTGAAGCTTTCTTT.

The genes are TRBV4-2 and TRBJ1-2, with D perhaps matching TRBD1 (6 bases). Germline CDR1 reads LGHNA; CDR2 reads YNFKEQ. V shed 0 bases and J shed 6 bases, with 14 bases lying between them. The CDR3 sequence is 15 residues long. CDR3 loop: CASSQDLTGRDGYTF. The CDR3 nucleotides are TGTGCCAGCAGCCAAGATCTAACAGGGCGGGATGGCTACACCTTC.

This rearrangement joins TRBV28 to TRBJ2-3; 8 positions agree with TRBD1. The junction had 6 bases not matched to a gene; V was cut back by 5 bases and J by 2 bases. CDR1 and CDR2 (germline): MDHEN, SYDVKM. The CDR3 length is 15 residues. The CDR3 sequence is CASSPQGAPTDTQYF. CDR3 in DNA: TGTGCCAGCAGTCCCCAGGGGGCCCCCACAGATACGCAGTATTTT.

The table lists this clone with a count of one. This chain links TRBV7-2 with TRBJ2-2; D is uncertain. V lost 3 bases to trimming and J lost 3 bases, with 8 bases between them. CDR3 length equals 14 residues. Germline loops: CDR1 SGHTA, CDR2 FQGNSA. The CDR3 bases are TGTGCCAGCAGCTTGGTGGGCGACACCGGGGAGCTGTTTTTT. This translates into CASSLVGDTGELFF.

This rearrangement joins TRBV29-1 to TRBJ1-2, with 8 nucleotides matching TRBD1. V gave up 6 bases and J gave up 4 bases; unmatched junction bases: 4. Per the germline V gene, CDR1 is SQVTM and CDR2 is ANQGSEA. The CDR3 spans 12 residues. The CDR3 DNA reads TGCAGCGTAAGGACAGGGCGCTATGGCTACACCTTC. Translating it yields CSVRTGRYGYTF.

The chain links TRBV7-2 to TRBJ2-1, with TRBD2 identical over 14 bases. After removal of 3 bases from V and 7 bases from J, the junction contained 2 bases not matched to a gene. Germline V lookup: CDR1 SGHTA, CDR2 FQGNSA. This CDR3 spans 15 amino acids. This CDR3 reads CASSLTSGGANEQFF. DNA of the CDR3: TGTGCCAGCAGCTTGACTAGCGGGGGGGCAAATGAGCAGTTCTTC.